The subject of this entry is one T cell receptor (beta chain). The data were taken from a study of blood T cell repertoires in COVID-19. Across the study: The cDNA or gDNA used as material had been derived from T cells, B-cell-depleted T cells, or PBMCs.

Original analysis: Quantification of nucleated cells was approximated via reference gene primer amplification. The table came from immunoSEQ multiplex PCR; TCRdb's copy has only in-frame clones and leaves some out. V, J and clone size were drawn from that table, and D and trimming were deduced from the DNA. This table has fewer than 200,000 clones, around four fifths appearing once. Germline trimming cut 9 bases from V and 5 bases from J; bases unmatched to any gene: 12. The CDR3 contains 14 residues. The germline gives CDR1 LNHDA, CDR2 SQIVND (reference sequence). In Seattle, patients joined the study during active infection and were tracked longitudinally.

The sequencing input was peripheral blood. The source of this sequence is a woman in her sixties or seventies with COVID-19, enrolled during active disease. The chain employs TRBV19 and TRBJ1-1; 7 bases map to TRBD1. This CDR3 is CASRGRGGWTEAFF. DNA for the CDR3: TGTGCCAGCAGGGGAAGAGGGGGCTGGACTGAAGCTTTCTTT. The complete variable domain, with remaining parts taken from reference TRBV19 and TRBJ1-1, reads DGGITQSPKYLFRKEGQNVTLSCEQNLNHDAMYWYRQDPGQGLRLIYYSQIVNDFQKGDIAEGYSVSREKKESFPLTVTSAQKNPTAFYLCASRGRGGWTEAFFGQGTRLTVV.